Given below is one T cell receptor beta chain in context. The data were produced by immunoSEQ multiplex PCR, yet TCRdb's version contains in-frame clones alone and is incomplete. The top ten clones hold 2.5% to 3% of a sample with roughly 60,000 clones, about 90% of them seen once. Germline V gives CDR1 SQVTM, CDR2 ANQGSEA. This CDR3 region has 12 residues. Deletions cut 1 base from V and 7 bases from J, with 7 bases between. This record belongs to a study of graft-versus-host responses after intestinal transplantation. This chain connects TRBV29-1 to TRBJ2-2; D not certain. This material consisted of PBMCs, taken roughly 120 days after intestinal transplantation. The receptor's source is a human patient who received an intestinal transplant, so some T cells may come from the graft donor. The CDR3 region has the DNA TGCAGCGTTGAAGGGCCGGTCGGGGAGCTGTTTTTT. Amino acid sequence: CSVEGPVGELFF.